This passage covers 20 T cell receptor beta chains from one sample sequenced in a study of CD8+ T cells in alopecia areata. Sequencing templates came from extracted RNA that was reverse transcribed into cDNA. TCRdb keeps only in-frame clones here, not all; method: immunoSEQ multiplex PCR. The sample consists of some 51,000 clones, 96% of them appearing once. Source: CD8+ T cells sorted from blood, taken at week 0. The receptors here all came from a human donor with alopecia areata.

The chain links TRBV7-9 to TRBJ2-7, with a tentative D call TRBD1 (6 bases). The CDR3 spans 15 residues. CDR1 is SEHNR, CDR2 FQNEAQ, per germline (reference sequence). Trimming removed 4 bases at V and 3 bases at J, with 16 bases between. The CDR3 DNA is TGTGCCAGCAGCTCCTTGGGACAAGGGGACTACGAGCAGTACTTC. The encoded protein is CASSSLGQGDYEQYF.

This sequence joins TRBV7-6 and TRBJ2-1, with 9 bases aligning to TRBD2. Looked up from germline, CDR1 is SGHVS and CDR2 is FNYEAQ. J gave up 2 bases and V 5 bases, and 10 bases lay outside the gene matches. The CDR3 is 17 residues long. The DNA of the CDR3 is TGTGCCAGCAGCCCAGCCCCAGCGGGGGGAACCTACAATGAGCAGTTCTTC. Translated: CASSPAPAGGTYNEQFF. Full variable domain (rest looked up from reference TRBV7-6 and TRBJ2-1): GAGVSQSPRYKVTKRGQDVALRCDPISGHVSLYWYRQALGQGPEFLTYFNYEAQQDKSGLPNDRFSAERPEGSISTLTIQRTEQRDSAMYRCASSPAPAGGTYNEQFFGPGTRLTVL.

This chain connects TRBV9 to TRBJ2-3; 7 bases map to TRBD1. There are 15 residues in the CDR3. The germline gives CDR1 SGDLS, CDR2 YYNGEE. Germline trimming cut 1 base from V and 5 bases from J; bases unmatched to any gene: 7. CDR3 nucleotides: TGTGCCAGCAGCGTATCCCGGACAGGAAAAGATACGCAGTATTTT. Protein product: CASSVSRTGKDTQYF.

The chain couples TRBV27 to TRBJ2-7; the match to TRBD2 covers 7 bases. V lost 1 base and J lost 5; bases outside the gene matches: 14. This CDR3 has 17 amino acids. The germline V gene has CDR1 MNHEY and CDR2 SMNVEV (reference sequence). The CDR3 coding sequence is TGTGCCAGCAGTTTATACCTATCTCCTGGGGGGGTCCACGAGCAGTACTTC. Translating gives CASSLYLSPGGVHEQYF.

This chain joins TRBV5-4 and TRBJ2-3; D gene unclear. Trimming left V 0 bases short and J 0 bases short, with 2 bases between. The CDR3 is 13 residues long. Germline assignment: CDR1 SGHNT and CDR2 YYREEE (reference sequence). The CDR3 protein is CASSLDSTDTQYF. The CDR3 DNA reads as TGTGCCAGCAGCTTGGATAGCACAGATACGCAGTATTTT.

This clone appeared a single time. The chain recombines TRBV11-2 with TRBJ2-7; no clear D gene. From germline, CDR1 is SGHAT and CDR2 FQNNGV. V was trimmed by 2 bases and J by 2 bases, leaving 10 bases between them. The CDR3 sequence is 14 residues long. The CDR3 reads CASSLLVSTYEQYF. For the CDR3, the DNA is TGTGCCAGCAGCTTACTAGTCAGCACCTACGAGCAGTACTTC.

This chain joins TRBV4-3 and TRBJ2-7; 7 bases agree with TRBD1. V was pared by 3 bases and J by 2 bases, with 7 bases of the junction left unmatched. The CDR3 runs 15 residues. Germline V gene sequence: CDR1 LGHNA, CDR2 YSLEER. The CDR3 sequence is CASSHGQVGTYEQYF. The CDR3 coding sequence is TGCGCCAGCAGCCATGGACAGGTTGGGACCTACGAGCAGTACTTC.

The chain links TRBV27 to TRBJ2-1, with 12 bases aligning to TRBD2. Looked up from germline, CDR1 is MNHEY and CDR2 is SMNVEV (reference sequence). V was pared by 6 bases and J by 2 bases, with 5 bases of the junction left unmatched. The CDR3 runs 16 residues. The CDR3 protein is CASSSSGGAPYNEQFF. CDR3 sequence (DNA): TGTGCCAGCAGCTCTAGCGGGGGGGCCCCCTACAATGAGCAGTTCTTC.

This rearrangement joins TRBV7-2 to TRBJ2-7; D call uncertain. Trimming left V 0 bases short and J 2 bases short, with 2 bases between. CDR1 is SGHTA and CDR2 is FQGNSA in the germline V gene. The CDR3 runs to 12 residues. CDR3 sequence reads: CASSLAAYEQYF. The DNA for the CDR3 is TGTGCCAGCAGCTTAGCAGCCTACGAGCAGTACTTC.

The chain recombines TRBV4-2 with TRBJ2-7; 10 bases agree with TRBD2. V shed 0 bases and J 2 bases; nucleotides not matched to a gene: 4. The V gene's germline CDR1 is LGHNA and CDR2 YNFKEQ. The CDR3 runs to 16 residues. The CDR3 nucleotides are TGTGCCAGCAGCCAAGAGGCTAGCGGGGGAACCTACGAGCAGTACTTC. It specifies CASSQEASGGTYEQYF.

This sequence joins TRBV4-1 and TRBJ1-1, with 8 nucleotides matching TRBD1. The V segment lost 4 bases and the J segment 6 bases; nucleotides outside the gene matches: 7. Germline CDR1 MGHRA, CDR2 YSYEKL. The CDR3 is made up of 14 amino acids. Written as DNA, the CDR3 is TGCGCCAGCAGCCCCGGACAGGGTGTTTCTGAAGCTTTCTTT. Its translation: CASSPGQGVSEAFF.

The gene calls are TRBV7-9 and TRBJ2-1; D may be TRBD2 (5 bases). V was pared by 5 bases and J by 8 bases, with 10 bases between. The CDR3 totals 12 residues. The germline V gene has CDR1 SEHNR and CDR2 FQNEAQ (reference sequence). The CDR3 nucleotides read TGTGCCAGCAGCCCCACGGGATATGAGCAGTTCTTC. Its protein is CASSPTGYEQFF.

The chain links TRBV6-5 to TRBJ1-4; D not certain. Trimming left V 6 bases short and J 7 bases short, with 15 bases between. Germline V gene sequence: CDR1 MNHEY, CDR2 SVGAGI. The CDR3 sequence is 14 residues long. CDR3 coding DNA: TGTGCCAGCAGCCAACAAGGCGTGTTTGAAAAACTGTTTTTT. Protein sequence: CASSQQGVFEKLFF.

V and J are TRBV29-1 and TRBJ2-4, with D hard to call. CDR1 and CDR2 from the germline V gene are SQVTM and ANQGSEA. Between the trimmed V and J ends, which lost 6 bases and 9 bases, there was a span of 12 bases. CDR3 length: 11 residues. CDR3 sequence: CSVNGVGIQYF. The CDR3 coding sequence is TGCAGCGTAAATGGGGTGGGCATTCAGTACTTC.

The genes are TRBV30 and TRBJ2-2, with D unresolved. Trimming cost V 0 bases and J 2 bases, with 7 bases left between them. The CDR3 is 14 amino acids. The V gene's germline CDR1 is GTSNPN and CDR2 SVGIG (reference sequence). The CDR3 nucleotides are TGTGCCTGGAGTGTTAGGCCCAACACCGGGGAGCTGTTTTTT. This sequence encodes CAWSVRPNTGELFF.

This clone has just a few counts. This CDR3 is CASSEALRGPTGNTIYF. The DNA of the CDR3 is TGTGCCAGCAGTGAAGCGCTCAGGGGCCCTACTGGAAACACCATATATTTT. The chain joins TRBV6-1 to TRBJ1-3, with a tentative D call TRBD1 (6 bases). The germline V gene encodes CDR1 MNHNS and CDR2 SASEGT. The CDR3 is made up of 17 amino acids. The V end lost 0 bases, the J end lost 2 bases, and 14 bases lay between the germline ends.

This clone was detected once. The V and J genes are TRBV7-8 and TRBJ2-5; 7 bases are shared with TRBD2. This CDR3 is built from 14 residues. Germline V gene data show CDR1 as SGHVS and CDR2 as FQNEAQ. V was clipped by 3 bases and J by 4 bases; unmatched bases: 5. CDR3 sequence: CASSFIGEGETQYF. The DNA of the CDR3 is TGTGCCAGCAGCTTTATCGGGGAGGGAGAGACCCAGTACTTC.

Comment on this clone: Sequence at one end of the junction differs from germline and may be a read error. The sample holds other DNA sequences that translate to the same CDR3. The chain is built from TRBV29-1 and TRBJ2-7, with D tentatively TRBD1 (6 bases). The CDR3 is 16 residues long. Looked up from germline, CDR1 is SQVTM and CDR2 is ANQGSEA. CDR3 residues: CSVEGVQGITSYEQYF. In DNA, the CDR3 is TGCAGCGTCGAAGGGGTTCAGGGGATAACTTCCTACGAGCAGTACTTC.

The genes are TRBV9 and TRBJ2-7, with D perhaps assigned TRBD1 or TRBD2 (5 bases each). CDR3 length equals 15 residues. V lost 3 bases and J lost 2, with 15 bases in between. The germline CDR1 and CDR2 sequences are SGDLS and YYNGEE. The CDR3 bases are TGTGCCAGCAGCGCCACGGGGACGGTGACCTACGAGCAGTACTTC. Protein sequence: CASSATGTVTYEQYF.

This rearrangement joins TRBV5-1 to TRBJ2-3; possibly TRBD2 for D (6 bases). The CDR3 is 14 residues long. CDR1 and CDR2 (germline): SGHRS, YFSETQ. V lost 3 bases and J lost 0, with 8 bases in between. CDR3 DNA sequence: TGCGCCAGCAGCTCGGGGGAAAGCACAGATACGCAGTATTTT. Translation gives CASSSGESTDTQYF. The full variable domain, completed using reference TRBV5-1 and TRBJ2-3, is KAGVTQTPRYLIKTRGQQVTLSCSPISGHRSVSWYQQTPGQGLQFLFEYFSETQRNKGNFPGRFSGRQFSNSRSEMNVSTLELGDSALYLCASSSGESTDTQYFGPGTRLTVL.